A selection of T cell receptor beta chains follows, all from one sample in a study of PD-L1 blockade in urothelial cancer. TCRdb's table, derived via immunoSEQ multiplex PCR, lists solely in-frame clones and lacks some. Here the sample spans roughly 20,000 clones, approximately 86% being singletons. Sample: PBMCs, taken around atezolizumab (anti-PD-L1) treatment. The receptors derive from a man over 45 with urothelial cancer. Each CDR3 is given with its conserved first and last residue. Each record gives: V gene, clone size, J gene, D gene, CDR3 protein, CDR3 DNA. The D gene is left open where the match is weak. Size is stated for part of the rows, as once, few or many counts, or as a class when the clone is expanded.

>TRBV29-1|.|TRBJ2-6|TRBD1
CSVRDRWGTGANVLTF
TGCAGCGTCCGGGACAGGTGGGGAACAGGGGCCAACGTCCTGACTTTC
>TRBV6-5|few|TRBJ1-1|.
CASSAGGDTEAFF
TGTGCCAGCAGTGCCGGGGGGGACACTGAAGCTTTCTTT
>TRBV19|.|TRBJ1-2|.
CASSIKTFGYTF
TGTGCCAGTAGTATTAAGACTTTCGGCTACACCTTC
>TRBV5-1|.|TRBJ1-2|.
CASSESLYGYTF
TGCGCCAGCAGTGAGAGCCTCTATGGCTACACCTTC
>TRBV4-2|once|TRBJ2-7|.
CASSQDLASEFFSYEQYF
TGTGCCAGCAGCCAAGATCTGGCTAGCGAATTTTTCTCCTACGAGCAGTACTTC
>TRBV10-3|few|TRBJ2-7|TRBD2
CATRTTSGSYEQYF
TGTGCCACCCGGACAACTAGCGGTTCCTACGAGCAGTACTTC
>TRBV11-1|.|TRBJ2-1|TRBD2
CASSLARGGSREQFF
TGTGCCAGCAGCTTAGCCCGGGGGGGGTCACGTGAGCAGTTCTTC
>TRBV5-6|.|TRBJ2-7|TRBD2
CASSLASLAGGEQYF
TGTGCCAGCAGCTTGGCCTCCCTAGCGGGTGGCGAGCAGTACTTC
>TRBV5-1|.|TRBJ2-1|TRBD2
CASSPGLAGDPLDEQFF
TGCGCCAGCAGCCCCGGACTAGCGGGGGACCCTTTGGATGAGCAGTTCTTC
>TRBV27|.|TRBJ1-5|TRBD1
CASSPLGQGYSNQPQHF
TGTGCCAGCAGTCCCCTGGGACAGGGATATAGCAATCAGCCCCAGCATTTT
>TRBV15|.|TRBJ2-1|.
CATSRGAREGEQFF
TGTGCCACCAGCAGAGGGGCTAGAGAGGGTGAGCAGTTCTTC
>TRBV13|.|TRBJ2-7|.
CASSPEGTRPSYEQYF
TGTGCCAGCAGCCCAGAGGGGACTCGGCCTAGCTACGAGCAGTACTTC
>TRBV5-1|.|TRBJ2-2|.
CASSLDNGVNTGELFF
TGCGCCAGCAGCTTGGATAACGGGGTGAACACCGGGGAGCTGTTTTTT
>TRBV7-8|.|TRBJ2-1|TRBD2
CASSLVAGGMYEQFF
TGTGCCAGCAGCTTAGTCGCGGGAGGTATGTATGAGCAGTTCTTC
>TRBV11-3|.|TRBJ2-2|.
CASSLEGAGAGIGGELFF
TGTGCCAGCAGCTTAGAGGGCGCTGGGGCAGGGATAGGCGGGGAGCTGTTTTTT
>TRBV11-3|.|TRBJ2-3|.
CASSLAARGTDTQYF
TGTGCCAGCAGCTTAGCAGCCCGCGGGACAGATACGCAGTATTTT
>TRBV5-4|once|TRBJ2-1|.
CASSFRRSLSHNEQFF
TGTGCCAGCAGCTTCCGGCGGTCCCTCTCCCACAATGAGCAGTTCTTC
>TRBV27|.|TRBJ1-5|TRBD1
CASSHRGGQPQHF
TGTGCCAGCAGTCACAGGGGTGGGCAGCCCCAGCATTTT
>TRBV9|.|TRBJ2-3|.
CASSVRFHTDTQYF
TGTGCCAGCAGCGTGAGATTTCACACAGATACGCAGTATTTT
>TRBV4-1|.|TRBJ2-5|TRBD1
CASSRGQGSFQETQYF
TGCGCCAGCAGCCGCGGACAGGGATCTTTCCAAGAGACCCAGTACTTC
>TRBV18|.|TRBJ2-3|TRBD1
CASSAGQGFDTQYF
TGTGCCAGCTCAGCAGGACAGGGGTTCGATACGCAGTATTTT
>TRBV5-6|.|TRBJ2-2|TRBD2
CASSRTSGGTGELFF
TGTGCCAGCAGCCGGACTAGCGGGGGGACCGGGGAGCTGTTTTTT